Each of the 25 T cell receptor beta chains below was sequenced from the same sample in a study of T cell responses to AZD1222 COVID-19 vaccine. Produced via immunoSEQ multiplex PCR; TCRdb's table is partial and in-frame only. The repertoire has 100,000 to 150,000 clones, 80% to 90% of them found once; the top ten carry more than 9%. Sequenced material: peripheral blood, taken on day 0 of AZD1222 vaccination. The receptors derive from an adult in good health.

The chain has TRBV7-2 and TRBJ2-3; tentatively, D is TRBD1 (5 bases). From germline, CDR1 is SGHTA and CDR2 FQGNSA. CDR3 size: 14 residues. The V end lost 2 bases, the J end lost 3 bases, and 9 bases lay between the germline ends. The CDR3 loop is CASSLTRVTDTQYF. CDR3 DNA: TGTGCCAGCAGCTTAACCAGGGTTACAGATACGCAGTATTTT.

The chain links TRBV2 to TRBJ1-5; D is undetermined. The CDR3 consists of 15 residues. Looked up from germline, CDR1 is SNHLY and CDR2 is FYNNEI. V lost 4 bases and J lost 2, with 12 bases in between. This chain's CDR3 is CASSGQAVGNQPQHF. In DNA form, the CDR3 reads TGTGCCAGCAGTGGTCAGGCAGTAGGCAATCAGCCCCAGCATTTT.

This clone came up once. J is TRBJ2-7 and V is TRBV14; possible D gene TRBD1, 5 bases. Germline CDR1 is SGHDN and CDR2 is FVKESK. The CDR3 runs 13 residues. V dropped 4 bases and J dropped 4 bases, with 11 bases sitting between them. The CDR3 spells CASSPRQWYEQYF. The CDR3 DNA reads TGTGCCAGCAGCCCCAGACAGTGGTACGAGCAGTACTTC.

The rearrangement links TRBV6-6 to TRBJ1-2; no clear D gene. The CDR3 has 12 residues. Trimming took 0 bases from V and 4 from J, leaving 3 bases between them. Germline V lookup: CDR1 MNHNY, CDR2 SVGAGI (reference sequence). CDR3 loop: CASSYSIYGYTF. The CDR3 region has the DNA TGTGCCAGCAGTTACTCGATCTATGGCTACACCTTC.

This chain uses TRBV5-4 with TRBJ2-7; 11 bases align to TRBD1. The CDR3 runs 16 residues. V gave up 4 bases and J gave up 3 bases; unmatched junction bases: 9. CDR1 and CDR2 (germline): SGHNT, YYREEE (reference sequence). CDR3 bases: TGTGCCAGCAGCCCCTCGACGGGACAGGGGGTCTACGAGCAGTACTTC. This encodes CASSPSTGQGVYEQYF.

The table lists this clone with a count of one. The chain couples TRBV27 to TRBJ2-7; D is perhaps TRBD2 (7 bases). This CDR3 comprises 16 residues. Trimming took off 7 bases at V and 3 bases at J, with 22 bases between the two ends. Per germline, CDR1 MNHEY and CDR2 SMNVEV (reference sequence). Here the CDR3 reads CASKGGLLDALYEQYF. Written as DNA, the CDR3 is TGTGCCAGCAAGGGGGGACTATTGGACGCCCTCTACGAGCAGTACTTC.

The chain employs TRBV5-4 and TRBJ2-7; TRBD2 matches 9 bases. V lost 4 bases and J lost 3; bases outside the gene matches: 8. CDR1 is SGHNT, CDR2 YYREEE, per germline (reference sequence). This CDR3 comprises 15 residues. CDR3 region: CASSLGTSSFYEQYF. In DNA form, the CDR3 reads TGTGCCAGCAGCCTCGGGACTAGCAGTTTCTACGAGCAGTACTTC.

This chain links TRBV29-1 with TRBJ2-5; 7 positions agree with TRBD1. Germline values: CDR1 SQVTM, CDR2 ANQGSEA. J was trimmed by 2 bases and V by 6 bases; bases with no gene match: 6. The CDR3 is 13 amino acids. The CDR3 sequence: CSVARTGQETQYF. For the CDR3, the DNA is TGCAGCGTGGCGAGGACAGGTCAAGAGACCCAGTACTTC.

The chain uses TRBV28 and TRBJ2-7, with 14 bases lining up with TRBD2. The CDR3 consists of 15 residues. J was trimmed by 4 bases and V by 7 bases; bases with no gene match: 6. CDR1 is MDHEN, CDR2 SYDVKM, per germline. In nucleotides, the CDR3 is TGTGCCAGCAAGAGACTAGCGGGAGGGCCGTACGAGCAGTACTTC. The encoded protein is CASKRLAGGPYEQYF. Together with reference TRBV28 and TRBJ2-7, the CDR3 gives the full variable domain: DVKVTQSSRYLVKRTGEKVFLECVQDMDHENMFWYRQDPGLGLRLIYFSYDVKMKEKGDIPEGYSVSREKKERFSLILESASTNQTSMYLCASKRLAGGPYEQYFGPGTRLTVT.

J is TRBJ2-7 and V is TRBV7-8, with a weak D call TRBD2 (5 bases). The V gene lost 7 bases and the J gene lost 12 bases, with 16 bases spanning the gap. CDR1 and CDR2 (germline): SGHVS, FQNEAQ. The CDR3 covers 11 residues. The CDR3 nucleotides are TGTGCCAGCACCCCCGGAGGAATACGGTACTTC. It is translated as CASTPGGIRYF.

This sequence joins TRBV24-1 and TRBJ1-2; D is perhaps TRBD1 (6 bases). Germline V gives CDR1 KGHDR, CDR2 SFDVKD. CDR3 length: 13 amino acids. The germline V and J ends were trimmed by 6 bases and 2 bases, with 9 bases remaining between them. As DNA, the CDR3 is TGTGCCACCAGTAACAGGGAAAACTATGGCTACACCTTC. Translation gives CATSNRENYGYTF.

V and J are TRBV4-2 and TRBJ2-5; the match to TRBD1 covers 7 bases. The J segment lost 5 bases and the V segment lost 1 base, leaving 4 bases of the junction unmatched. The CDR3 has 14 amino acids. Germline V gives CDR1 LGHNA, CDR2 YNFKEQ. The CDR3, as DNA: TGTGCCAGCAGCCAAGGAGGGGGCGGCGAGACCCAGTACTTC. This translates into CASSQGGGGETQYF.

This chain's CDR3 is CSAVVNEKLFF. CDR3 coding DNA: TGCAGTGCTGTGGTTAATGAAAAACTGTTTTTT. The genes are TRBV20-1 and TRBJ1-4; D not certain. V lost 5 bases and J 4 bases, leaving 5 bases between the germline ends. Germline assignment: CDR1 DFQATT and CDR2 SNEGSKA (reference sequence). The CDR3 has 11 residues.

The chain couples TRBV5-4 to TRBJ2-7; TRBD2 aligns across 9 bases. From germline, CDR1 is SGHNT and CDR2 YYREEE (reference sequence). The CDR3 is 14 amino acids. V was pared by 5 bases and J by 1 base, with 4 bases of the junction left unmatched. Here the CDR3 DNA reads TGTGCCAGCAGGGAGCGGGGGGCATCCTACGAGCAGTACTTC. Its protein product is CASRERGASYEQYF.

The rearrangement links TRBV11-2 to TRBJ2-1; possibly TRBD2 for D (6 bases). The CDR3 totals 14 residues. The V end lost 3 bases, the J end lost 5 bases, and 11 bases lay between the germline ends. Germline V gives CDR1 SGHAT, CDR2 FQNNGV. Here the CDR3 DNA reads TGTGCCAGCAGCTTCGGAGGGTTTGACAATGAGCAGTTCTTC. This gives the protein CASSFGGFDNEQFF.

CDR3 amino acids: CASSASPMVTQYF. The CDR3 DNA is TGTGCCAGCAGTGCCTCCCCAATGGTGACCCAGTACTTC. The genes are TRBV2 and TRBJ2-5; D ambiguous. V lost 4 bases to trimming and J lost 7 bases, with 13 bases between them. CDR1 and CDR2 (germline): SNHLY, FYNNEI. The CDR3 consists of 13 residues. The whole variable domain, filled in from reference TRBV2 and TRBJ2-5, reads EPEVTQTPSHQVTQMGQEVILRCVPISNHLYFYWYRQILGQKVEFLVSFYNNEISEKSEIFDDQFSVERPDGSNFTLKIRSTKLEDSAMYFCASSASPMVTQYFGPGTRLLVL.

The chain employs TRBV19 and TRBJ1-6; possibly TRBD1 for D (5 bases). With 3 bases removed from V and 0 bases from J, the gap between germline ends came to 21 bases. CDR3 length equals 20 residues. Germline CDR1 and CDR2: LNHDA and SQIVND (reference sequence). The CDR3 here is CASSIFVAGRSSSYNSPLHF. The DNA of the CDR3 is TGTGCCAGTAGTATTTTCGTGGCAGGGCGATCAAGCTCCTATAATTCACCCCTCCACTTT. The full variable domain, completed using reference TRBV19 and TRBJ1-6, is DGGITQSPKYLFRKEGQNVTLSCEQNLNHDAMYWYRQDPGQGLRLIYYSQIVNDFQKGDIAEGYSVSREKKESFPLTVTSAQKNPTAFYLCASSIFVAGRSSSYNSPLHFGNGTRLTVT.

This chain links TRBV5-1 with TRBJ2-5; no reliable D call. The CDR3 is made up of 13 amino acids. V was pared by 1 base and J by 4 bases, with 8 bases between. The V gene's germline CDR1 is SGHRS and CDR2 YFSETQ. The CDR3 protein is CASSLLSGETQYF. CDR3 in DNA: TGCGCCAGCAGCTTGCTTTCGGGAGAGACCCAGTACTTC.

The chain links TRBV4-1 to TRBJ1-2; unclear D gene. This CDR3 contains 13 residues. Per the germline V gene, CDR1 is MGHRA and CDR2 is YSYEKL. Trimming left V 4 bases short and J 3 bases short, with 9 bases between. The CDR3 loop reads CASSLQQHYGYTF. The CDR3 nucleotides read TGCGCCAGCAGCCTACAACAGCACTATGGCTACACCTTC.

V is TRBV9 and J is TRBJ2-7, with D unclear. The CDR3 contains 13 residues. Germline V gives CDR1 SGDLS, CDR2 YYNGEE. V was trimmed by 1 base and J by 3 bases, leaving 8 bases between them. The CDR3: CASSVLGSYEQYF. The CDR3 region has the DNA TGTGCCAGCAGCGTACTAGGCAGCTACGAGCAGTACTTC. Supplemented by reference TRBV9 and TRBJ2-7, the full variable domain reads DSGVTQTPKHLITATGQRVTLRCSPRSGDLSVYWYQQSLDQGLQFLIQYYNGEERAKGNILERFSAQQFPDLHSELNLSSLELGDSALYFCASSVLGSYEQYFGPGTRLTVT.

This clone was observed a few times. The chain employs TRBV28 and TRBJ1-6; weak D call: TRBD1 (6 bases). Germline lookup yields CDR1 MDHEN and CDR2 SYDVKM. The V and J ends lost 6 bases and 9 bases respectively, with 12 bases between them. This CDR3 contains 13 residues. The CDR3 bases are TGTGCCAGCAGCCGCTGGGGGGCTTCACCCCTCCACTTT. Translation: CASSRWGASPLHF. Using reference TRBV28 and TRBJ1-6 for the parts outside the CDR3, the full variable domain is DVKVTQSSRYLVKRTGEKVFLECVQDMDHENMFWYRQDPGLGLRLIYFSYDVKMKEKGDIPEGYSVSREKKERFSLILESASTNQTSMYLCASSRWGASPLHFGNGTRLTVT.

This sequence joins TRBV12-3 or TRBV12-4 and TRBJ1-2; D might be TRBD1 (5 bases). The CDR3 length is 13 residues. V was cut by 7 bases and J by 4 bases, with 13 bases left in between. CDR3 coding DNA: TGTGCCAGCACCCCGGGAAGGGGCTATGGCTACACCTTC. Translating gives CASTPGRGYGYTF.

The chain is built from TRBV18 and TRBJ1-2; TRBD1 agrees at 8 bases. After removal of 4 bases from V and 3 bases from J, the junction contained 7 bases not matched to a gene. The CDR3 totals 15 residues. Germline CDR1 KGHSH, CDR2 LQKENI. The CDR3 DNA follows: TGTGCCAGCTCACGACAGGGGTTTTTGGACTATGGCTACACCTTC. This gives the protein CASSRQGFLDYGYTF.

The gene calls are TRBV4-2 and TRBJ1-2; no clear D gene. CDR1 is LGHNA and CDR2 is YNFKEQ in the germline V gene. The CDR3 loop spans 16 amino acids. V shed 0 bases and J shed 2 bases, with 13 bases lying between them. CDR3 nucleotides: TGTGCCAGCAGCCAAGATAATAGTGGAGTCAACTATGGCTACACCTTC. It specifies CASSQDNSGVNYGYTF.

The chain is built from TRBV6-6 and TRBJ2-7; 8 bases are shared with TRBD1. The CDR3 totals 17 residues. Germline V gene data show CDR1 as MNHNY and CDR2 as SVGAGI (reference sequence). Unmatched junction bases numbered 16, after V lost 5 bases and J lost 4 bases. The CDR3, as DNA: TGTGCCAGCAGTCCAATTTGGACAGGGACTGCTTCATACGAGCAGTACTTC. Encoded protein: CASSPIWTGTASYEQYF.